Below are 18 T cell receptor beta chains sequenced from a single sample in a study of radiotherapy plus CTLA-4 blockade in lung cancer. Sequencing was performed with immunoSEQ multiplex PCR; in TCRdb, only in-frame clones are kept and a portion is missing. Among 20,000 to 25,000 clones, 73% were seen once, and the ten largest hold about 3.5%. Material: peripheral blood, obtained from a patient treated with radiotherapy plus ipilimumab. The source of these receptors is a human donor with non-small cell lung cancer who had stable disease on radiotherapy plus ipilimumab.

This chain links TRBV18 with TRBJ2-3, with 8 bases fitting TRBD2. Germline V gene sequence: CDR1 KGHSH, CDR2 LQKENI. This CDR3 region has 14 residues. V lost 4 bases to trimming and J lost 4 bases; unmatched junction nucleotides: 4. The CDR3 nucleotides read TGTGCCAGCTCACGAGCGGGGGTATCAGATACGCAGTATTTT. Its translation: CASSRAGVSDTQYF.

This clone turned up a few times. The chain combines TRBV6-6 with TRBJ1-1; D is possibly TRBD1 (5 bases). Trimming left V 6 bases short and J 1 base short, with 12 bases between. The V gene's germline CDR1 is MNHNY and CDR2 SVGAGI (reference sequence). CDR3 length: 14 residues. This CDR3 reads CASSPRDGNTEAFF. In DNA form, the CDR3 reads TGTGCCAGCAGCCCCCGGGACGGGAACACTGAAGCTTTCTTT.

The chain is built from TRBV19 and TRBJ1-1; D unclear. CDR3 length equals 13 residues. Germline lookup yields CDR1 LNHDA and CDR2 SQIVND (reference sequence). V was shortened by 1 base and J by 5 bases, with 8 bases between the two germline ends. This CDR3 is CASSIVRGTEAFF. The DNA for the CDR3 is TGTGCCAGTAGTATAGTACGGGGAACTGAAGCTTTCTTT.

The rearrangement links TRBV7-8 to TRBJ2-5; 8 nucleotides align to TRBD1. Trimming cost V 3 bases and J 7 bases; bases outside gene matches: 16. There are 17 residues in the CDR3. The germline gives CDR1 SGHVS, CDR2 FQNEAQ. The CDR3 region is CASSLVSRGQSGVTQYF. The CDR3 DNA reads as TGTGCCAGCAGCTTGGTGAGCAGGGGGCAATCCGGAGTGACCCAGTACTTC.

In its sample, this clone was seen once. The rearrangement joins TRBV5-4 to TRBJ2-1; 7 positions agree with TRBD2. This CDR3 contains 15 residues. Losses at the gene ends were 1 base for V and 0 bases for J; bases not matched to a gene: 1. Per the germline V gene, CDR1 is SGHNT and CDR2 is YYREEE (reference sequence). This chain's CDR3 is CASSLSSGSYNEQFF. Here the CDR3 DNA reads TGTGCCAGCAGCTTGTCTAGCGGCTCCTACAATGAGCAGTTCTTC.

This clone has more than one count but fewer than ten. This chain links TRBV7-9 with TRBJ2-5, with 14 bases that match TRBD2. CDR3 length equals 17 residues. V was clipped by 5 bases and J by 3 bases; unmatched bases: 8. Germline CDR1 is SEHNR and CDR2 is FQNEAQ (reference sequence). CDR3 DNA sequence: TGTGCCAGCAGCCGACTAGCGGGAGGGGAATACGAAGAGACCCAGTACTTC. The encoded protein is CASSRLAGGEYEETQYF.

This chain joins TRBV11-3 and TRBJ1-4; maybe TRBD1 (5 bases). V lost 5 bases to trimming and J lost 1 base, with 17 bases between them. CDR3 size: 17 residues. Germline V CDR1 and CDR2: SGHNT, YENEEA. The CDR3 DNA reads as TGTGCCAGCAGCCAAGGGGTCCGAGGAATAACTAATGAAAAACTGTTTTTT. This encodes CASSQGVRGITNEKLFF.

This clone was found a few times. The rearrangement joins TRBV2 to TRBJ1-1, with D perhaps TRBD1 (6 bases). Trimming removed 3 bases at V and 5 bases at J, with 16 bases between. Looked up from germline, CDR1 is SNHLY and CDR2 is FYNNEI. The CDR3 runs 15 residues. CDR3 sequence (DNA): TGTGCCAGCAGTGATCGGGCAGGGAGGGGGACTGAAGCTTTCTTT. Translated: CASSDRAGRGTEAFF.

The DNA of the CDR3 is TGCAGTGCTCGTCCGAACACTGAAGCTTTCTTT. Its protein product is CSARPNTEAFF. V and J are TRBV20-1 and TRBJ1-1; no firm D call. Looked up from germline, CDR1 is DFQATT and CDR2 is SNEGSKA (reference sequence). The ends were cut back, 5 bases at V and 1 base at J, with 5 bases in the middle. The CDR3 loop spans 11 amino acids.

This clone appeared a few times. This chain joins TRBV7-2 and TRBJ2-1; 14 bases align to TRBD2. The length of the CDR3 is 16 residues. Germline CDR1 reads SGHTA; CDR2 reads FQGNSA. The ends lost 1 base at V and 5 bases at J; junction bases unmatched: 1. The CDR3 DNA follows: TGTGCCAGCAGCTTAGGACTAGCGGGAGGGAACAATGAGCAGTTCTTC. It specifies CASSLGLAGGNNEQFF.

CDR3: CASSPGQGAEKLFF. For the CDR3, the DNA is TGTGCCAGCTCACCAGGCCAGGGGGCGGAAAAACTGTTTTTT. This chain uses TRBV18 with TRBJ1-4, with 8 bases identical to TRBD1. CDR3 size: 14 residues. Germline assignment: CDR1 KGHSH and CDR2 LQKENI. The trim removed 2 bases at V and 8 bases at J, leaving 4 bases unmatched.

The rearrangement uses TRBV9 and TRBJ2-3; D may correspond to TRBD1 or TRBD2 (6 bases each). The V end was cut by 0 bases, the J end by 0 bases, with 11 bases between. Germline V lookup: CDR1 SGDLS, CDR2 YYNGEE. This CDR3 comprises 16 residues. CDR3 sequence reads: CASSVVGGTSTDTQYF. In nucleotides, the CDR3 is TGTGCCAGCAGCGTAGTAGGGGGGACTAGCACAGATACGCAGTATTTT.

This clone was detected only once. DNA of the CDR3: TGTGCCAGCTCTAGGGATACGCAGTATTTT. This gives the protein CASSRDTQYF. V is TRBV18 and J is TRBJ2-3; D gene uncertain. Trimming cost V 6 bases and J 6 bases, with 4 bases left between them. There are 10 residues in the CDR3. CDR1 and CDR2 (germline): KGHSH, LQKENI. Using reference TRBV18 and TRBJ2-3 for the parts outside the CDR3, the full variable domain is NAGVMQNPRHLVRRRGQEARLRCSPMKGHSHVYWYRQLPEEGLKFMVYLQKENIIDESGMPKERFSAEFPKEGPSILRIQQVVRGDSAAYFCASSRDTQYFGPGTRLTVL.

This rearrangement joins TRBV27 to TRBJ2-2; D is undetermined. CDR1 and CDR2 from the germline V gene are MNHEY and SMNVEV (reference sequence). V dropped 5 bases and J dropped 3 bases, with 4 bases sitting between them. CDR3 size: 12 residues. DNA of the CDR3: TGTGCCAGCAGTATCCACACCGGGGAGCTGTTTTTT. Its protein is CASSIHTGELFF.

A note on this clone: The sample contains more than one DNA sequence encoding this CDR3. The chain links TRBV5-4 to TRBJ2-4; TRBD2 is a possible D gene (7 bases). CDR1 and CDR2 from the germline V gene are SGHNT and YYREEE (reference sequence). There are 19 residues in the CDR3. Deletions cut 0 bases from V and 0 bases from J, with 19 bases between. The CDR3 sequence: CASSLGGGGSLLAKNIQYF. The DNA of the CDR3 is TGTGCCAGCAGCTTGGGGGGAGGGGGTTCCCTTCTAGCCAAAAACATTCAGTACTTC.

The V gene is TRBV11-3, the J gene TRBJ1-5, with D uncertain. V lost 1 base and J 2 bases, leaving 21 bases between the germline ends. This CDR3 is built from 19 residues. Germline V gene lookup returns CDR1 SGHNT and CDR2 YENEEA. CDR3 residues: CASSLALPGKTICNQPQHF. CDR3 nucleotide sequence: TGTGCCAGCAGCTTAGCCCTACCAGGAAAGACGATATGCAATCAGCCCCAGCATTTT.

J is TRBJ2-1 and V is TRBV10-2; D gene ambiguous. V lost 6 bases and J 8 bases, leaving 8 bases between the germline ends. The length of the CDR3 is 11 residues. Germline V gene lookup returns CDR1 WSHSY and CDR2 SAAADI. For the CDR3, the DNA is TGCGCCAGCAGAAATTACGATGAGCAGTTCTTC. Translating gives CASRNYDEQFF.

This clone occurred once. CDR3 region: CASSKDPESPPNIAYEQYF. Written as DNA, the CDR3 is TGTGCCAGCAGCAAAGACCCGGAGTCCCCCCCCAATATCGCCTACGAGCAGTACTTC. This chain joins TRBV21-1 and TRBJ2-7; the table's TRBD2 call for D was not verified on the DNA. TRBV21-1 is termed a pseudogene. The CDR3 loop spans 19 amino acids.